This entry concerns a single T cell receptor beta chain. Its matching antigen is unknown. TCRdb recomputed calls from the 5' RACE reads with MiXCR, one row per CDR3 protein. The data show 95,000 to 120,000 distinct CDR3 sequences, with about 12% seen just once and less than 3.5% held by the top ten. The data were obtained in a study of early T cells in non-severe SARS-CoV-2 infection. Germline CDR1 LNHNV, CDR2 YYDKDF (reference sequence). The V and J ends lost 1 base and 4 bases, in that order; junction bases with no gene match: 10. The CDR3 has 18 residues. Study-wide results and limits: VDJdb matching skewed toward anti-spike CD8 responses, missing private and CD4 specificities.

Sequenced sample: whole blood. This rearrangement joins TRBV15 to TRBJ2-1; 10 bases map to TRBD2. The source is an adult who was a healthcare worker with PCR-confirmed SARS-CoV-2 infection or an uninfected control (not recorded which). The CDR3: CATSRGVSGGAIYNEQFF. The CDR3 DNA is TGTGCCACCAGCAGAGGAGTCAGCGGGGGGGCCATATACAATGAGCAGTTCTTC.